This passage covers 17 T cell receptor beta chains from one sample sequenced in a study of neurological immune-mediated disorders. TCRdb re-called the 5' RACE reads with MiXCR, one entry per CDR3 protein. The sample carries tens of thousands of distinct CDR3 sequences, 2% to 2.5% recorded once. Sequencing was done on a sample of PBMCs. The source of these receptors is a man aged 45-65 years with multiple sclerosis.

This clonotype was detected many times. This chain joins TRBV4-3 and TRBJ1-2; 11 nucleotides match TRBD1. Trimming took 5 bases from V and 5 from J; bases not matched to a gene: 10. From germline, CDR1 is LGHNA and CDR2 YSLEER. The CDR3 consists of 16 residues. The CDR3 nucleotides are TGCGCCAGCAGCTCCGGGACAGGGGGGGGCCCTTATGGCTACACCTTC. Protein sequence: CASSSGTGGGPYGYTF.

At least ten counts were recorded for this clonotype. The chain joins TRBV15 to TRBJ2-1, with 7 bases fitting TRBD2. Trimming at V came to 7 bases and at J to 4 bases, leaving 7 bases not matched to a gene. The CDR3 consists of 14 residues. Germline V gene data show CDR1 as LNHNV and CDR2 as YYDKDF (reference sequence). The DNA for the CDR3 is TGTGCCACCACAGAATGGGAGGGGTACAATGAGCAGTTCTTC. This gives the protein CATTEWEGYNEQFF.

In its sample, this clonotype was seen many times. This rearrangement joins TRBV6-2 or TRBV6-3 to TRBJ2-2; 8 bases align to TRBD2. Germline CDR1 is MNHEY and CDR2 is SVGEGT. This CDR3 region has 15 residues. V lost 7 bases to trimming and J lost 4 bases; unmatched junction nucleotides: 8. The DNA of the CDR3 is TGTGCCAGCAATTTACGGGGGGGCAGCACCGGGGAGCTGTTTTTT. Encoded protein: CASNLRGGSTGELFF.

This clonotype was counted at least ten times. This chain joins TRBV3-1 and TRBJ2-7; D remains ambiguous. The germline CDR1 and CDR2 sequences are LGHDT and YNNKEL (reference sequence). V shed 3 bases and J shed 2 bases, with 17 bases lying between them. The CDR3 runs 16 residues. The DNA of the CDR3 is TGTGCCAGCAGCCACTACGACCGGTCCTCGGCCTACGAGCAGTACTTC. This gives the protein CASSHYDRSSAYEQYF.

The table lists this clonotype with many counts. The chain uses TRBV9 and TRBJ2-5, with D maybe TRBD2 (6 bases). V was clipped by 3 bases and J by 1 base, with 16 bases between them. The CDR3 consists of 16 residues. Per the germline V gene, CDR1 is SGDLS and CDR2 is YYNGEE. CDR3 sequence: CASSAGAGLSQETQYF. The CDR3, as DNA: TGTGCCAGCAGCGCCGGGGCGGGGTTAAGCCAAGAGACCCAGTACTTC.

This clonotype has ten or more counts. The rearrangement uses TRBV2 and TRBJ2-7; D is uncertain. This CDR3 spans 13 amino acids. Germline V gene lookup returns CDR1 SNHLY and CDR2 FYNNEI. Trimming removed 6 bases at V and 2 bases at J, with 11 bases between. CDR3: CASSAGPAYEQYF. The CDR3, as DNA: TGTGCCAGCAGCGCCGGGCCTGCCTACGAGCAGTACTTC.

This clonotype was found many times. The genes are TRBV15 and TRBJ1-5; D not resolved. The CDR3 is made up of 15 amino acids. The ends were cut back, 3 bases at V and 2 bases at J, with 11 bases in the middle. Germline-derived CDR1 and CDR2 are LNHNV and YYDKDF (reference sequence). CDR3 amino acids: CATSSRPAGNQPQHF. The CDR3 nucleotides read TGTGCCACCAGCAGCCGGCCCGCAGGCAATCAGCCCCAGCATTTT. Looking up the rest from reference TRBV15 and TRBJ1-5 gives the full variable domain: DAMVIQNPRYQVTQFGKPVTLSCSQTLNHNVMYWYQQKSSQAPKLLFHYYDKDFNNEADTPDNFQSRRPNTSFCFLDIRSPGLGDTAMYLCATSSRPAGNQPQHFGDGTRLSIL.

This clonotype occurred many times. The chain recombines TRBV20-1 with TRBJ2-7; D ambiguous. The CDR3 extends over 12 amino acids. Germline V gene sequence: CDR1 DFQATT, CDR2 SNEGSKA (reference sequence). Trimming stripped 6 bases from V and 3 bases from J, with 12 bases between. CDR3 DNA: TGCAGTGCAGAGTATCAGGTCTACGAGCAGTACTTC. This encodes CSAEYQVYEQYF.

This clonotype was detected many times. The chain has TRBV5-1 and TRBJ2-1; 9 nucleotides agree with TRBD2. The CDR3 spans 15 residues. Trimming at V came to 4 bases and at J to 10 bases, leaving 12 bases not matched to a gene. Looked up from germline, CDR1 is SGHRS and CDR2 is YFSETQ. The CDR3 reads CASSPEASGVREQFF. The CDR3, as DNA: TGCGCCAGCAGCCCCGAGGCTAGCGGGGTTCGGGAGCAGTTCTTC.

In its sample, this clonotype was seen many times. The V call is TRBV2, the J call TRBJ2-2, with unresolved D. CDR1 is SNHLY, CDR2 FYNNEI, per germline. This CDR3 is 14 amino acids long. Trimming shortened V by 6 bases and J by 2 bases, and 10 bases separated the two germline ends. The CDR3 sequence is CASRLGSNTGELFF. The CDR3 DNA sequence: TGTGCCAGCAGGTTGGGGTCCAACACCGGGGAGCTGTTTTTT.

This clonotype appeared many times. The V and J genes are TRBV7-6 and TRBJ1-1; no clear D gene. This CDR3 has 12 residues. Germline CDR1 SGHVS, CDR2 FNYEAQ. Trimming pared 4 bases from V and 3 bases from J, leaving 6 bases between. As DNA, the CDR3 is TGTGCCAGCAGCTGGAGTGACACTGAAGCTTTCTTT. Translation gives CASSWSDTEAFF. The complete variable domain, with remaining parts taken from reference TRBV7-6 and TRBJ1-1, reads GAGVSQSPRYKVTKRGQDVALRCDPISGHVSLYWYRQALGQGPEFLTYFNYEAQQDKSGLPNDRFSAERPEGSISTLTIQRTEQRDSAMYRCASSWSDTEAFFGQGTRLTVV.

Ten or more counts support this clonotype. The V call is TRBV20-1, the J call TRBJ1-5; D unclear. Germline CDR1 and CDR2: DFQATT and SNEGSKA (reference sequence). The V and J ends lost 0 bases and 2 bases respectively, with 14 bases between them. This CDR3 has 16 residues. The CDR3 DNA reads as TGCAGTGCTAGAGATGCCCGTTTATCGGGCAATCAGCCCCAGCATTTT. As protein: CSARDARLSGNQPQHF.

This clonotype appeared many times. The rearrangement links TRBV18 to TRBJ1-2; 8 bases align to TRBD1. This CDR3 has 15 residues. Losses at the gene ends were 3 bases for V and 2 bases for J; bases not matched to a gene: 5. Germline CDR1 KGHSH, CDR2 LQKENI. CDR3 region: CASSPLGQGNYGYTF. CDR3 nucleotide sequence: TGTGCCAGCTCACCGCTAGGACAGGGCAACTATGGCTACACCTTC.

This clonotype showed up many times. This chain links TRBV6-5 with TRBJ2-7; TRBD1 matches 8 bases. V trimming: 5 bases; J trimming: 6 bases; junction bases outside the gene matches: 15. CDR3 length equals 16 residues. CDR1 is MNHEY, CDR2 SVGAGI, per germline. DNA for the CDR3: TGTGCCAGCAGTCCAGAGGCTTTAGCAGGGGGCAGCGAGCAGTACTTC. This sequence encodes CASSPEALAGGSEQYF.

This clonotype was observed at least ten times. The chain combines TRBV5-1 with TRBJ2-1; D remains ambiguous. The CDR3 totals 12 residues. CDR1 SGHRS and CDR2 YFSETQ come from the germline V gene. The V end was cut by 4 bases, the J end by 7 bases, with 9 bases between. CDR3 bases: TGCGCCAGCAGCATGACCCAAAATGAGCAGTTCTTC. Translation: CASSMTQNEQFF.

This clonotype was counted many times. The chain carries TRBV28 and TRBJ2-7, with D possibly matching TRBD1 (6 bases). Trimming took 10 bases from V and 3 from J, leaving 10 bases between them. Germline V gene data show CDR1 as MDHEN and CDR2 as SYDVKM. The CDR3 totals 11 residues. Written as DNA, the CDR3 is TGTGCCACCTTCAGGGGCTACGAGCAGTACTTC. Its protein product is CATFRGYEQYF.

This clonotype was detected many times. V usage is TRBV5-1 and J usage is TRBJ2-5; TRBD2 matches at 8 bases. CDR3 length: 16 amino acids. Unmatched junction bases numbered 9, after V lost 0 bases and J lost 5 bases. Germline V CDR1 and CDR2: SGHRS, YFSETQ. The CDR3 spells CASSLGRGGRGETQYF. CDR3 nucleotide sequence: TGCGCCAGCAGCTTGGGACGGGGGGGCCGAGGGGAGACCCAGTACTTC.